The TCR beta chain described here comes from a study of blood T cell repertoires in COVID-19. Study details: COVID-19 samples from acute and convalescent phases originated in the United States, Italy and Spain.

V lost 4 bases to trimming and J lost 1 base, with 15 bases between them. Germline V gene lookup returns CDR1 SGDLS and CDR2 YYNGEE. This CDR3 comprises 17 residues. This clone is a singleton in its sample. Data came from immunoSEQ multiplex PCR; TCRdb stores just in-frame clones and leaves some out. The sample consists of approximately 200,000 clones, about 87% of them appearing once. The sample taken for sequencing was peripheral blood. The chain is built from TRBV9 and TRBJ2-6; possible D gene TRBD1, 6 bases. The clonotype was recovered from a woman in her thirties with acute or convalescent COVID-19. CDR3 nucleotides: TGTGCCAGCAGCACACGACAGGTCTCTTCTGGGGCCAACGTCCTGACTTTC. Its translation is CASSTRQVSSGANVLTF.